Listed here are 3 T cell receptor beta chains from one sample, sequenced in a study of patients and donors after allogeneic stem cell transplantation. TCRdb independently ran MiXCR on the RT-PCR reads; one entry per CDR3 protein. The sample has some 880,000 distinct CDR3 sequences, roughly 18% seen once. The specimen sequenced was blood, either unsorted or a sorted T cell fraction (not recorded which). These receptors all come from a human donor who was either an allogeneic HSCT recipient or a stem cell or donor lymphocyte infusion donor (not recorded which). It is not recorded whose cells these are; they may come from a transplant donor.

The chain uses TRBV20-1 and TRBJ2-3; D not certain. Trimming cost V 5 bases and J 4 bases, with 7 bases left between them. CDR3 size: 11 residues. The germline V gene has CDR1 DFQATT and CDR2 SNEGSKA (reference sequence). The CDR3 loop is CSAPFPDTQYF. The DNA for the CDR3 is TGCAGTGCTCCCTTTCCAGATACGCAGTATTTT.

At least ten counts were recorded for this clonotype. The CDR3 region is CASSRGGAAYNEQFF. CDR3 DNA sequence: TGTGCCAGCAGCCGGGGGGGCGCTGCCTACAATGAGCAGTTCTTC. This chain links TRBV6-1 with TRBJ2-1; 8 nucleotides agree with TRBD2. The CDR3 is made up of 15 amino acids. Trimming removed 6 bases from V and 2 bases from J; junction bases left unmatched: 6. CDR1 and CDR2 from the germline V gene are MNHNS and SASEGT.

This clonotype was detected many times. The rearrangement links TRBV11-2 to TRBJ2-7; 7 bases line up with TRBD2. The ends lost 2 bases at V and 1 base at J; junction bases unmatched: 14. The CDR3 totals 18 residues. Germline V gives CDR1 SGHAT, CDR2 FQNNGV. This chain's CDR3 is CASSLTGRLGAGSYEQYF. The CDR3 DNA follows: TGTGCCAGCAGCTTAACCGGCAGGCTCGGAGCGGGATCCTACGAGCAGTACTTC.